The rows below give T cell receptor beta chains drawn from one sample of a study of CD8+CD57+ T cells in acquired aplastic anemia. TCRdb analysed the reads with MiXCR anew, one entry per CDR3 protein. Of 150,000 to 160,000 distinct CDR3 sequences listed, around half are singletons. Sequenced input: sorted CD4+, CD8+, or CD8+CD57+ T cells (not recorded which) from PBMCs. These receptors all stem from a human donor with aplastic anemia. CDR3s include the opening cysteine and the closing phenylalanine or tryptophan. A D gene is named only where the DNA matches it firmly. The size of a clone is reported for some rows only, either as once, few or many, or as a class for expanded clones.

>TRBJ2-1|.|.|TRBV7-9
TGTGCCAGCAGCTTGGGGGGGGCCGATGAGCAGTTCTTC
CASSLGGADEQFF
>TRBJ1-5|many|.|TRBV27
TGTGCCAGCAGTTTGGGACGGAAGAATCAGCCCCAGCATTTT
CASSLGRKNQPQHF
>TRBJ1-2|.|TRBD1|TRBV29-1
TGCAGCGTTGGACGGGACAGGGACTATGGCTGCACCTTC
CSVGRDRDYGCTF
>TRBJ2-7|.|.|TRBV7-9
TGTGCCAGCAGCTTCCCCGGGACAAGAAGCTACGAGCAGTACTTC
CASSFPGTRSYEQYF
>TRBJ2-3|many|.|TRBV29-1
TGCAGCGGACTCGGGGGTGGGGGAGATACGCAGTATTTT
CSGLGGGGDTQYF
>TRBJ1-1|.|.|TRBV5-1
TGCGCCAGCAGCTTCCGGGAAGGGTCCCTGAACACTGAAGCTTTCTTT
CASSFREGSLNTEAFF
>TRBJ1-5|.|.|TRBV20-1
TGCAGTGCTAGGGGGCAGGGAGAACAGCCCCAGCATTTT
CSARGQGEQPQHF
>TRBJ1-2|.|.|TRBV24-1
TGTGCCGCCTTTGGTTATGGCTACACCTTC
CAAFGYGYTF
>TRBJ2-3|.|.|TRBV20-1
TGCAGTGCTAGCCACCCCTTAGGGGGGGCGATCACAGGTACGCAGTATTTT
CSASHPLGGAITGTQYF
>TRBJ2-6|.|.|TRBV20-1
TGCAGTGCTAACCCGGTTGGGGCCAACGTCCTGACTTTC
CSANPVGANVLTF
>TRBJ2-5|.|TRBD1|TRBV7-6
TGTGCCAGCAGCCTTACAGGGGGCAGGGAGACCCAGTACTTC
CASSLTGGRETQYF
>TRBJ1-2|.|TRBD1|TRBV27
TGTGCCAGCAGTTTAGGGACAGGGGAAGGCTACACCTTC
CASSLGTGEGYTF
>TRBJ2-7|once|.|TRBV5-1
TGCGCCAGCAGCCAAGAGCTGGAGCCCCTCTACGAGCAGTACTTC
CASSQELEPLYEQYF
>TRBJ1-5|many|.|TRBV4-1
TGCGCCAGCAGCCGCAGGGAAAGAAGCAATCAGCCCCAGCATTTT
CASSRRERSNQPQHF
>TRBJ1-6|.|TRBD1|TRBV2
TGTGCCAGCATAAATACTCTGACAGGGGGTATATCACCCCTCCACTTC
CASINTLTGGISPLHF
>TRBJ2-1|.|.|TRBV11-2
TGTGCCAGCAGCCCGACATGGGAAAAGCGGGACAATGAGCAGTTCTTC
CASSPTWEKRDNEQFF
>TRBJ2-3|.|TRBD1|TRBV19
TGTGCCAGTAGTCTACTCGGACAGGGGGTATCCACAGATACGCAGTATTTT
CASSLLGQGVSTDTQYF
>TRBJ1-6|many|.|TRBV5-1
TGCGCCAGCAGCTTGGCCCCGGGGGAGGGATCACCCCTCCACTTT
CASSLAPGEGSPLHF
>TRBJ2-3|.|TRBD1|TRBV10-3
TGTGCCACCACCGAGGGACAGGGGGATACGCAGTATTTT
CATTEGQGDTQYF
>TRBJ2-7|few|.|TRBV5-6
TGTGCCAGCTGCCCCCCAGGGGACACCTACGAGCAGTACTTC
CASCPPGDTYEQYF
>TRBJ2-5|.|TRBD1|TRBV15
TGTGCCACCAGCAGGGACAGGGGCATAGGGGAGACCCAGTACTTC
CATSRDRGIGETQYF
>TRBJ2-7|.|TRBD1|TRBV2
TGTGCCAGCAGTGAAGCCGGGACAGCGAGCTCCTACGAGCAGTACTTC
CASSEAGTASSYEQYF
>TRBJ1-5|.|.|TRBV11-2
TGTGCCAGCAGCTTAGGACCGACAGTTAGCAATCAGCCCCAGCATTTT
CASSLGPTVSNQPQHF
>TRBJ2-7|.|TRBD1|TRBV19
TGTGCCAGTAGTTTAAACAGGGGTTCCTACGAGCAGTACTTC
CASSLNRGSYEQYF
>TRBJ2-1|many|TRBD2|TRBV7-8
TGTGCCAGCAGCCCCGGGACTAGCGGATATGAGCAGTTCTTC
CASSPGTSGYEQFF
>TRBJ1-1|.|.|TRBV29-1
TGCAGCGGTCGATGGGAGGGGGTGAACACTGAAGCTTTCTTT
CSGRWEGVNTEAFF
>TRBJ2-7|.|.|TRBV20-1
TGCAGTGCTCGTAGGGACGAGAGCTCCTACGAGCAGTACTTC
CSARRDESSYEQYF
>TRBJ1-2|.|.|TRBV10-3
TGTGCCAGCAGTGAGGGGGGCCTACAGGGTATGGGCTACACCTTC
CASSEGGLQGMGYTF
>TRBJ1-4|.|.|TRBV5-6
TGTGCCAGCAGCTTGGACAGGGTCTCTAATGAAAAACTGTTTTTT
CASSLDRVSNEKLFF
>TRBJ2-7|few|.|TRBV2
TGTGCCAGCTTATCCAGGGCCTACGAGCAGTACTTC
CASLSRAYEQYF
>TRBJ1-2|.|TRBD1|TRBV15
TGTGCCACCAGCAGAGGAGTAGACAGGGGCTATGGCTACACCTTC
CATSRGVDRGYGYTF
>TRBJ2-1|many|.|TRBV6-5
TGTGCCAGCAGTTACGGGGTTAGCTCCTACAATGAGCAGTTCTTC
CASSYGVSSYNEQFF
>TRBJ1-4|.|.|TRBV27
TGTGCCAGCAGCTCGGGCGGGGAAAAACTGTTTTTT
CASSSGGEKLFF
>TRBJ1-6|.|.|TRBV19
TGTGCCAGTAGGGGGTGGATTGAGAATTCACCCCTCCACTTT
CASRGWIENSPLHF
>TRBJ2-1|.|TRBD2|TRBV10-3
TGTGCCATCAGTACTAGCGGTAACAATGAGCAGTTCTTC
CAISTSGNNEQFF
>TRBJ2-7|.|.|TRBV14
TGTGCCAGCAGCCATGGCATACGCTACGAGCAGTACTTC
CASSHGIRYEQYF
>TRBJ2-3|once|.|TRBV7-2
TGTGCCAGCAGCTTAGCGGGGGGCGCGGCAGATACGCAGTATTTT
CASSLAGGAADTQYF
>TRBJ1-2|.|.|TRBV7-9
TGTGCCAGCAGCTTACTCGGGGGTTATGGCTACACCTTC
CASSLLGGYGYTF
>TRBJ2-5|many|TRBD2|TRBV2
TGTGCCAGCAGCCAGACTAGCGGGGGGGGGGAGACCCAGTACTTC
CASSQTSGGGETQYF
>TRBJ2-3|few|TRBD2|TRBV2
TGTGCCAGCAGAGACTCTCAAGCGGGGGGCGCAGATACGCAGTATTTT
CASRDSQAGGADTQYF
>TRBJ2-7|.|TRBD1|TRBV10-3
TGTGCCATCAACGGACCGGGACAGTCCTACGAGCAGTACTTC
CAINGPGQSYEQYF
>TRBJ1-1|.|TRBD1|TRBV4-1
TGCGCCAGCAGCCTAGGGGACAGGGGGCTGGAGAGGACTGAAGCTTTCTTT
CASSLGDRGLERTEAFF
>TRBJ1-1|many|.|TRBV5-6
TGTGCCAGCAGCTCGGGAGTCGGTAACACTGAAGCTTTCTTT
CASSSGVGNTEAFF
>TRBJ1-5|.|TRBD1|TRBV24-1
TGTGCCACCAGTGAACAGGGGGCAAGCAATCAGCCCCAGCATTTT
CATSEQGASNQPQHF
>TRBJ2-1|.|TRBD1|TRBV15
TGTGCCACCAGCAGAGATGGGACAGAGTACAATGAGCAGTTCTTC
CATSRDGTEYNEQFF
>TRBJ1-1|once|.|TRBV19
TGTGCCAGTAGTAGCCTGCTGAACACTGAAGCTTTCTTT
CASSSLLNTEAFF
>TRBJ2-5|once|.|TRBV9
TGTGCCAGCAGCACAGGGATCCAAGAGACCCAGTACTTC
CASSTGIQETQYF
>TRBJ2-7|few|.|TRBV10-3
TGTGCCATCAGTGAGGCGTCAGGGGGGACCTACGAGCAGTACTTC
CAISEASGGTYEQYF
>TRBJ1-6|many|TRBD1|TRBV7-6
TGTGCCAGCAGCTCAAGACAGGGATTAAATTCACCCCTCCACTTT
CASSSRQGLNSPLHF
>TRBJ1-6|few|.|TRBV7-6
TGTGCCAGCAGCATAAACGATTCACCCCTCCACTTT
CASSINDSPLHF
>TRBJ1-5|few|.|TRBV19
TGTGCCAGTAGTAGCACTAGCAATCAGCCCCAGCATTTT
CASSSTSNQPQHF
>TRBJ2-1|.|.|TRBV3-1
TGTGCCAGCAGCCAAGAACAACCGGGGCACACTTACAATGAGCAGTTCTTC
CASSQEQPGHTYNEQFF
>TRBJ1-2|many|.|TRBV5-1
TGCGCCAGCAGCTTGGTAGGGGACATCCCCGCCTTC
CASSLVGDIPAF
>TRBJ2-7|.|TRBD1|TRBV9
TGTGCCAGCCAAAGACAGGGGCTCGACGAGCAGTACTTC
CASQRQGLDEQYF
>TRBJ2-6|many|.|TRBV4-3
TGCGCCAGCAGCCAAGATCGCCAAGGGTCTGGGGCCAACGTCCTGACTTTC
CASSQDRQGSGANVLTF
>TRBJ1-1|many|TRBD1|TRBV2
TGTGCCAGCATTTGGGGACAGGGGGGTGAAGCTTTCTTT
CASIWGQGGEAFF
>TRBJ2-5|few|TRBD1|TRBV7-9
TGTGCCAGCAGCGGGACAGGCCGGGAGACCCAGTACTTC
CASSGTGRETQYF
>TRBJ2-5|few|TRBD2|TRBV15
TGTGCCACCAGCAGAGATTGGGGGGGTGTTGGGGAGACCCAGTACTTC
CATSRDWGGVGETQYF
>TRBJ1-6|.|.|TRBV5-6
TGTGCCAGCAGCTTGTGGGTCGGCTCCTATAATTCACCCCTCCACTTT
CASSLWVGSYNSPLHF
>TRBJ2-3|many|.|TRBV14
TGTGCCATCCCCACATTGGGGGAAGGCACAGATACGCAGTATTTT
CAIPTLGEGTDTQYF